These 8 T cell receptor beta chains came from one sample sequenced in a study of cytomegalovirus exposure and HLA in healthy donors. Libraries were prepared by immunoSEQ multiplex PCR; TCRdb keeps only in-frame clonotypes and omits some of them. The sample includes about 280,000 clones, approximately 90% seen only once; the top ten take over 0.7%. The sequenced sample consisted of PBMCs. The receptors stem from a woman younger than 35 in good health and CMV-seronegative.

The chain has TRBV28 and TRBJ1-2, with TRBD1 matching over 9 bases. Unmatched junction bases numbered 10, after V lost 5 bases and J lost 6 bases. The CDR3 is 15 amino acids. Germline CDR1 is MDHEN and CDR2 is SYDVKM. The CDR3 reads CASSEIPGQGDGYTF. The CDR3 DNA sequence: TGTGCCAGCAGTGAGATACCGGGACAGGGTGATGGCTACACCTTC.

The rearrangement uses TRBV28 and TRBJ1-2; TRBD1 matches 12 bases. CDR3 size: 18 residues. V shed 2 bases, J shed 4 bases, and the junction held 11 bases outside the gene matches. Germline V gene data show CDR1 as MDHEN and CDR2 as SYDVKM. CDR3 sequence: CASSLTGTGGVSSYGYTF. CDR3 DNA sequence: TGTGCCAGCAGTTTAACCGGGACAGGGGGCGTTTCTAGCTATGGCTACACCTTC.

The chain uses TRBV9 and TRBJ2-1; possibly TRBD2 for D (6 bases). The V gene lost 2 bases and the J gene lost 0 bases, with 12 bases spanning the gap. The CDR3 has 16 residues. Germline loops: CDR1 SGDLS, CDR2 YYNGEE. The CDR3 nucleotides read TGTGCCAGCAGCGTCGTAGCGGAGAGCTCCTACAATGAGCAGTTCTTC. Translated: CASSVVAESSYNEQFF.

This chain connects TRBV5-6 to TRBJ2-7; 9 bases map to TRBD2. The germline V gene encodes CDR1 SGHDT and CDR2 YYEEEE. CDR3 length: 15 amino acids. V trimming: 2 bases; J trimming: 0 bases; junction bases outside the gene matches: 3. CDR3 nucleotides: TGTGCCAGCAGCTTTCGCGGGAGGGGCTCCTACGAGCAGTACTTC. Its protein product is CASSFRGRGSYEQYF.

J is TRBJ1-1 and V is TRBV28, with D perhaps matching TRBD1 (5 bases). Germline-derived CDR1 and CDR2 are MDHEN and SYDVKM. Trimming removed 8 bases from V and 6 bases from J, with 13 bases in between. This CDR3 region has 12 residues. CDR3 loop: CASWPGGSEAFF. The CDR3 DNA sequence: TGTGCCAGCTGGCCGGGGGGATCTGAAGCTTTCTTT. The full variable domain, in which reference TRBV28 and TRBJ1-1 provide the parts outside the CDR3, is DVKVTQSSRYLVKRTGEKVFLECVQDMDHENMFWYRQDPGLGLRLIYFSYDVKMKEKGDIPEGYSVSREKKERFSLILESASTNQTSMYLCASWPGGSEAFFGQGTRLTVV.

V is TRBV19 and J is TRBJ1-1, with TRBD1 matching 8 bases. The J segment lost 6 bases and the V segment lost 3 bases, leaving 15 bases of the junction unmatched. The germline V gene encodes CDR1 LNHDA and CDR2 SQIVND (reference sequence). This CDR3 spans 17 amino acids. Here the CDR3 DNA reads TGTGCCAGTAGTATTCGAGGGACAGGATCTAGTGTCGCTGAAGCTTTCTTT. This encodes CASSIRGTGSSVAEAFF.

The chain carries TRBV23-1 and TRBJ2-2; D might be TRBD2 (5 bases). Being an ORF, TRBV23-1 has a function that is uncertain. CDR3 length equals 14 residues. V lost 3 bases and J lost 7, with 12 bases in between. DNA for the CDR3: TGCGCCAGCAGTCACGCAGGACTGATCGGGGAGCTGTTTTTT. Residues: CASSHAGLIGELFF.

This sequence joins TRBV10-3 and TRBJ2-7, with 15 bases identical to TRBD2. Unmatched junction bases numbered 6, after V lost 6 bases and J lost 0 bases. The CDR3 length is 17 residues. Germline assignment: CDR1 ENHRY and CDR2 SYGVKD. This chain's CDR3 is CAISPGLAGGNSYEQYF. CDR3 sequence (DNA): TGTGCCATCAGCCCCGGACTAGCGGGAGGGAACTCCTACGAGCAGTACTTC.